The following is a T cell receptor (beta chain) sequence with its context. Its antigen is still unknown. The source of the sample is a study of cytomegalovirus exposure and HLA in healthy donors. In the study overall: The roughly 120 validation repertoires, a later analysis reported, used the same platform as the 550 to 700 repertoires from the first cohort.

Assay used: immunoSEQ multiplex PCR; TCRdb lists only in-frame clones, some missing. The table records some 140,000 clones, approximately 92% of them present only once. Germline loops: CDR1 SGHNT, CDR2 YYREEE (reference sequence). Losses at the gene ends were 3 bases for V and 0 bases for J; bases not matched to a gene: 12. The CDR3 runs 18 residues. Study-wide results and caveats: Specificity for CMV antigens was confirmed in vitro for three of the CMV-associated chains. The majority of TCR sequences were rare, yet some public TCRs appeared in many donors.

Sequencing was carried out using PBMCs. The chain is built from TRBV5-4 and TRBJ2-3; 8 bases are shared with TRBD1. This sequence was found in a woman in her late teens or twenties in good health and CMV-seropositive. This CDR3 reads CASSSDREIHVSTDTQYF. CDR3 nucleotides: TGTGCCAGCAGCTCGGACAGGGAGATACACGTTAGCACAGATACGCAGTATTTT.